This TCR beta chain was identified in a study of early T cells in non-severe SARS-CoV-2 infection. Study in general: Investigators sequenced bulk RNA drawn from unsorted whole blood, and chains remained unpaired.

Individual cDNA molecules each received unique molecular identifiers attached to them. MiXCR was run by TCRdb on the 5' RACE reads, yielding one entry per CDR3 protein. Counted here are some 91,000 distinct CDR3 sequences, more than 13% occurring once; the ten biggest clones make up 4.5% to 7%. Whole-study results and caveats: VDJdb matching, biased toward anti-spike CD8 responses, missed private and CD4 specificities.

As for this clonotype: The antigen is not known.

This CDR3 spans 13 amino acids. Germline V lookup: CDR1 SGHRS, CDR2 YFSETQ. The germline V and J ends were trimmed by 1 base and 5 bases, with 7 bases remaining between them. The clonotype was recovered from an adult who was a healthcare worker with PCR-confirmed SARS-CoV-2 infection or an uninfected control (not recorded which). The specimen was whole blood. This chain uses TRBV5-1 with TRBJ2-1; D ambiguous. CDR3 in DNA: TGCGCCAGCAGCTTGACTGACAACAATGAGCAGTTCTTC. It codes for CASSLTDNNEQFF.